Listed below are T cell receptor beta chains from one sample, sequenced in a study of T cell repertoires in cytomegalovirus infection. Via MiXCR, TCRdb re-called the reads, giving one row per CDR3 protein. The sample comprises about 740,000 distinct CDR3 sequences, about 40% of which are singletons, and under 3% rests with the top ten. The sequenced material came from PBMCs. Receptors were obtained from a human donor in good health (CMV status not recorded). Some clones in this sample may be carry-over from other donors' samples. Both conserved end residues are part of each CDR3. Fields, in order: D gene, V gene, CDR3 protein. The D gene is left open where the match is weak.

NA TRBV28 CASSTGNQPQHF
NA TRBV7-9 CASSLEVMVTDTQYF
NA TRBV20-1 CSAKLTNSPLHF
NA TRBV11-2 CASSAPSDTQYF
NA TRBV4-2 CASSQDFGANEQFF
NA TRBV28 CASHSPGRTYEQYF
NA TRBV19 CASTSDNQPQHF
NA TRBV28 CASSLQGSHLGEQYF
NA TRBV7-6 CASSLVGGDAYGYTF
TRBD2 TRBV7-8 CASSLVSSGGNTGELFF
TRBD1 TRBV7-2 CASSRDRGFGETQYF
NA TRBV27 CASSLTVSQPQHF
NA TRBV7-2 CASSTRLTDTQYF
NA TRBV19 CASSIVLRGGSYNEQFF
NA TRBV4-1 CASSQGQLDTGELFF
NA TRBV6-1 CASSEMGTGTGTYEQYF
TRBD2 TRBV7-2 CASTLRGELYEQYF
TRBD1 TRBV6-1 CASSEVGQGASNQPQHF
TRBD1 TRBV18 CASSTTGGQTYEQYF
NA TRBV12-3/TRBV12-4 CASTDQRGMGDTQYF
NA TRBV5-6 CASSLARASNQPQHF
NA TRBV19 CASSIFPPPGTNTEALF